The 23 T cell receptor beta chains presented below share a single source sample, sequenced in a study of post-analysis software for immune sequencing data (dated by TCRdb to the mid-2010s). Here is what the overall study found, with its caveats: A handful of TRBV segments, including TRBV5-6, TRBV5-1 and TRBV20-1, were significantly more frequent in patients than controls.

The antigens these receptors bind are not known. Receptor libraries were prepared by PCR. Sequenced on an Illumina HiSeq 2500. To reduce PCR and sequencing biases, unique molecular identifiers were incorporated into the TCR beta cDNA libraries. The public reads were quality trimmed at Q25 with fastp and then assembled into clones with MiXCR by TCRdb, keeping productive beta chains. Entries are consolidated by CDR3 protein sequence, retaining the most common genes and DNA. The sample table shows about 200,000 distinct CDR3 sequences, and 29% are seen once. Together, the top ten hold around 3.2% of the sample. Input material: blood. All receptors come from a girl aged 2 to 17 with multiple sclerosis.

In regard to this clonotype: The junction departs from the called germline gene at one end, perhaps through a read error. The V gene is TRBV28, the J gene TRBJ2-1; TRBD2 matches at 11 bases. This CDR3 is 16 amino acids long. Per the germline V gene, CDR1 is MDHEN and CDR2 is SYDVKM. The CDR3 loop reads CASRPLGTSGHNKQFF. CDR3 coding DNA: TGTGCCAGCAGACCCCTTGGGACTAGCGGCCACAATAAGCAGTTCTTC.

A few counts support this clonotype. This sequence joins TRBV27 and TRBJ2-7, with 8 bases fitting TRBD2. V dropped 3 bases and J dropped 2; count of bases not matched to a gene: 6. Germline-derived CDR1 and CDR2 are MNHEY and SMNVEV (reference sequence). The CDR3 is made up of 15 amino acids. CDR3 sequence: CASSLRNGGAYEQYF. CDR3 sequence (DNA): TGTGCCAGCAGTTTGAGGAACGGGGGGGCCTACGAGCAGTACTTC.

This chain uses TRBV7-6 with TRBJ2-7, with 8 bases that match TRBD2. After removal of 1 base from V and 6 bases from J, the junction contained 8 bases not matched to a gene. The CDR3 extends over 15 amino acids. Per the germline V gene, CDR1 is SGHVS and CDR2 is FNYEAQ. The CDR3 sequence is CASSLGGPGGGEQYF. CDR3 DNA sequence: TGTGCCAGCAGCTTAGGAGGTCCGGGGGGGGGCGAGCAGTACTTC.

In its sample, this clonotype was seen a few times. A much larger clone lies one base from this, so it may be a read error. This chain connects TRBV7-7 to TRBJ2-5; a weak D match, TRBD2 (5 bases). Germline CDR1 and CDR2: SSHAT and FNYEAQ (reference sequence). This CDR3 has 14 residues. Trimming stripped 0 bases from V and 11 bases from J, with 16 bases between. CDR3 DNA: TGTGCCAGCAGCTTAGCGGGAGTCTCCAATGAGCAGTACTTC. Its protein product is CASSLAGVSNEQYF. Full variable domain (rest looked up from reference TRBV7-7 and TRBJ2-5): GAGVSQSPRYKVTKRGQDVTLRCDPISSHATLYWYQQALGQGPEFLTYFNYEAQPDKSGLPSDRFSAERPEGSISTLTIQRTEQRDSAMYRCASSLAGVSNEQYFGPGTRLLVL.

The chain uses TRBV25-1 and TRBJ1-4; D is possibly TRBD1 (5 bases). V lost 1 base and J lost 8, with 14 bases in between. This CDR3 comprises 15 residues. The germline CDR1 and CDR2 sequences are MGHDK and SYGVNS. The CDR3 sequence: CASSESGVGREKLFF. The CDR3 DNA is TGTGCCAGCAGTGAATCGGGGGTCGGTCGGGAAAAACTGTTTTTT. Based on the CDR3 plus reference TRBV25-1 and TRBJ1-4, the full variable domain is EADIYQTPRYLVIGTGKKITLECSQTMGHDKMYWYQQDPGMELHLIHYSYGVNSTEKGDLSSESTVSRIRTEHFPLTLESARPSHTSQYLCASSESGVGREKLFFGSGTQLSVL.

This clonotype was counted many times. The V call is TRBV29-1, the J call TRBJ1-5; weak D call: TRBD1 (5 bases). CDR1 is SQVTM, CDR2 ANQGSEA, per germline. The V end lost 4 bases, the J end lost 4 bases, and 20 bases lay between the germline ends. This CDR3 has 16 amino acids. CDR3: CSVVWSGRGRNQPQHF. CDR3 sequence (DNA): TGCAGCGTTGTTTGGTCGGGGCGGGGGAGGAATCAGCCCCAGCATTTT.

To note about this clonotype: One end of the junction is discordant with germline, which a read error may explain. J is TRBJ1-5 and V is TRBV10-3; D is uncertain. The germline V gene encodes CDR1 ENHRY and CDR2 SYGVKD. The CDR3 runs 12 residues. CDR3 amino acids: CAISKSAQPQHF. The CDR3, as DNA: TGTGCCATCAGTAAGTCAGCCCAGCCCCAGCATTTT.

Note on this clonotype: This sequence may be a read error, since a much larger clone differs from it by one base. V gene TRBV4-1 combines with J gene TRBJ2-7, with 8 bases aligning to TRBD2. Losses at the gene ends were 3 bases for V and 2 bases for J; bases not matched to a gene: 9. Germline V gene lookup returns CDR1 MGHRA and CDR2 YSYEKL. CDR3 length: 16 residues. CDR3 residues: CASSQSSGKSPYEQYF. The CDR3 nucleotides read TGCGCCAGCAGCCAGAGTAGCGGGAAGAGCCCCTACGAGCAGTACTTC.

This sequence joins TRBV5-5 and TRBJ2-3; the D gene could be TRBD1 or TRBD2 (6 bases each). V was clipped by 6 bases and J by 4 bases, with 12 bases between them. The V gene's germline CDR1 is SGHKS and CDR2 YYEKEE (reference sequence). The CDR3 is 13 amino acids. The CDR3 DNA reads as TGTGCCAGCACCCTGGGGGGCGCAGATACGCAGTATTTT. Amino acid sequence: CASTLGGADTQYF.

Concerning this clonotype itself: One end of the junction varies from germline; a read error may be responsible. The CDR3 sequence is CTSSVTGKSNQPQHF. CDR3 in DNA: TGTACCAGTAGTGTTACAGGGAAGAGCAATCAGCCCCAGCATTTT. The chain carries TRBV19 and TRBJ1-5, with D possibly being TRBD1 (6 bases). This CDR3 has 15 amino acids. From germline, CDR1 is LNHDA and CDR2 SQIVND (reference sequence).

In its sample, this clonotype was seen a few times. V gene TRBV7-9 combines with J gene TRBJ1-2, with a possible D match to TRBD1 (5 bases). V lost 5 bases and J lost 4, with 17 bases in between. The CDR3 length is 15 residues. Germline-derived CDR1 and CDR2 are SEHNR and FQNEAQ (reference sequence). In DNA, the CDR3 is TGTGCCAGCAGCGAAAGAGGAGGGGAAGGCTATGGCTACACCTTC. Protein: CASSERGGEGYGYTF.

In the case of this clonotype: A much larger clone lies one base from this, so it may be a read error. In nucleotides, the CDR3 is TGTGCCAGCAGTCCCGCCGGGGCGGGAGTGGGTCTCAAGCAGTACTTC. Translation: CASSPAGAGVGLKQYF. The chain combines TRBV28 with TRBJ2-4; 7 nucleotides line up with TRBD2. The germline CDR1 and CDR2 sequences are MDHEN and SYDVKM. The CDR3 runs to 16 residues. J lost 13 bases, V lost 5 bases, and 20 bases had no gene match.

For this clonotype: This may be a read error: a much more frequent sequence differs by one nucleotide. The chain couples TRBV29-1 to TRBJ1-2; 7 bases are a match to TRBD1. V lost 4 bases to trimming and J lost 1 base; unmatched junction nucleotides: 6. Germline CDR1 SQVTM, CDR2 ANQGSEA. This CDR3 region has 14 residues. CDR3: CSVVGGSSNYGYTF. DNA for the CDR3: TGCAGCGTTGTAGGGGGCTCCAGTAACTATGGCTACACCTTC.

This clonotype was seen a handful of times. J is TRBJ1-5 and V is TRBV6-2 or TRBV6-3, with D unclear. The CDR3 sequence is 12 residues long. The V end was cut by 6 bases, the J end by 6 bases, with 9 bases between. CDR1 and CDR2 from the germline V gene are MNHEY and SVGEGT. This CDR3 is CASRYMSQPQHF. The CDR3 DNA is TGTGCCAGCAGATACATGAGTCAGCCCCAGCATTTT.

The J gene is TRBJ1-2, the V gene TRBV7-9; no reliable D call. This CDR3 has 12 residues. CDR1 is SEHNR, CDR2 FQNEAQ, per germline (reference sequence). The V gene lost 0 bases and the J gene lost 8 bases, with 7 bases spanning the gap. CDR3 bases: TGTGCCAGCAGCTTAGCTAACAACGGCTACACCTTC. Translating it yields CASSLANNGYTF.

The V call is TRBV29-1, the J call TRBJ1-1; D perhaps matches TRBD1 (6 bases). This CDR3 comprises 14 residues. V was pared by 5 bases and J by 1 base, with 14 bases between. Germline CDR1 SQVTM, CDR2 ANQGSEA. The CDR3 DNA reads as TGCAGCGTTTTGGGGGGGGCCCCGAACACTGAAGCTTTCTTT. It yields the protein CSVLGGAPNTEAFF.

The rearrangement uses TRBV20-1 and TRBJ1-2; the match to TRBD1 covers 7 bases. Trimming took 5 bases from V and 4 from J; bases not matched to a gene: 4. This CDR3 has 12 residues. Germline V gene sequence: CDR1 DFQATT, CDR2 SNEGSKA (reference sequence). In DNA, the CDR3 is TGCAGTGCTCCCCGGGACAGCTATGGCTACACCTTC. It translates to CSAPRDSYGYTF.

This clonotype was detected only once. The chain uses TRBV6-5 and TRBJ2-4; TRBD1 might be the D (6 bases). The CDR3 covers 16 residues. V lost 2 bases and J 0 bases, leaving 11 bases between the germline ends. Germline assignment: CDR1 MNHEY and CDR2 SVGAGI. CDR3 protein: CASSYDRILAKNIQYF. Here the CDR3 DNA reads TGTGCCAGCAGTTACGACAGGATTCTAGCCAAAAACATTCAGTACTTC.

V usage is TRBV7-3 and J usage is TRBJ2-3, with D uncertain. Germline V gene data show CDR1 as SGHTA and CDR2 as FQGTGA. The CDR3 contains 16 residues. Trimming shortened V by 4 bases and J by 2 bases, and 16 bases separated the two germline ends. CDR3 loop: CASSSRGGPLTDTQYF. CDR3 sequence (DNA): TGTGCCAGCAGCTCCCGCGGTGGGCCCCTCACAGATACGCAGTATTTT.

This rearrangement joins TRBV4-3 to TRBJ2-1; TRBD2 aligns across 12 bases. The germline gives CDR1 LGHNA, CDR2 YSLEER. There are 15 residues in the CDR3. J gave up 7 bases and V 6 bases, and 7 bases lay outside the gene matches. The chain's CDR3 is CASSSTSGRWNEQFF. In nucleotides, the CDR3 is TGCGCCAGCAGTTCCACTAGCGGGAGGTGGAATGAGCAGTTCTTC.

This clonotype appeared once. An end of the junction differs from the germline gene, which may be a read error. This chain joins TRBV20-1 and TRBJ2-3, with TRBD2 identical over 8 bases. Per germline, CDR1 DFQATT and CDR2 SNEGSKA (reference sequence). The CDR3 has 14 residues. CDR3 region: CSASGTRDTGTQYF. The DNA of the CDR3 is TGCAGTGCGTCCGGGACTAGGGACACAGGTACGCAGTATTTT.

The sample holds a few counts of this clonotype. The chain combines TRBV30 with TRBJ2-5, with D unresolved. Germline lookup yields CDR1 GTSNPN and CDR2 SVGIG (reference sequence). Trimming cost V 2 bases and J 5 bases, with 9 bases left between them. The CDR3 sequence is 12 residues long. The CDR3 region is CAWSRPRETQYF. The CDR3 nucleotides read TGTGCCTGGAGTAGACCTCGGGAGACCCAGTACTTC.

This rearrangement joins TRBV5-1 to TRBJ2-1; D possibly corresponds to TRBD1 (6 bases). The CDR3 contains 13 residues. V was trimmed by 2 bases and J by 9 bases, leaving 12 bases between them. CDR1 and CDR2 (germline): SGHRS, YFSETQ. The CDR3 DNA follows: TGCGCCAGCAGCTTCGACAGGTTAGGTGAGCAGTTCTTC. It is translated as CASSFDRLGEQFF.